Listed below are T cell receptor beta chains from one sample, sequenced in a study of T cells after yellow fever vaccination. TCRdb reanalysed the 5' RACE reads using MiXCR and keeps one entry per CDR3 protein. The sample shows 620,000 or so distinct CDR3 sequences, less than 20% of them seen only once. The starting material was PBMCs, obtained more than 4 days after the first yellow fever vaccination. These receptor sequences come from a man between 18 and 35 years old who received the YFV17D yellow fever vaccine. Both conserved end residues are part of each CDR3. The D gene is left open where the match is weak. The size of a clone is reported for some rows only, either as once, few or many, or as a class for expanded clones.

D gene: -; J gene: TRBJ1-6; V gene: TRBV7-9; clone size: few; CDR3 protein: CASSLGQVGSPLHF; CDR3 DNA: TGTGCCAGCAGCTTAGGACAGGTCGGTTCACCCCTCCACTTT
D gene: -; J gene: TRBJ2-3; V gene: TRBV7-3; clone size: -; CDR3 protein: CASSLTGGSVERDTQYF; CDR3 DNA: TGTGCCAGCAGCTTAACGGGGGGTAGCGTCGAGAGAGATACGCAGTATTTT
D gene: -; J gene: TRBJ1-2; V gene: TRBV4-3; clone size: few; CDR3 protein: CASSRDRRRGYTF; CDR3 DNA: TGCGCCAGCAGTCGTGACAGGCGGCGCGGCTACACCTTC
D gene: TRBD2; J gene: TRBJ2-7; V gene: TRBV12-3/TRBV12-4; clone size: few; CDR3 protein: CASSALAGAAMRQYF; CDR3 DNA: TGTGCCAGCAGTGCGTTAGCGGGGGCCGCAATGAGGCAGTACTTC
D gene: -; J gene: TRBJ1-2; V gene: TRBV10-3; clone size: -; CDR3 protein: CAISEFLDYGYTF; CDR3 DNA: TGTGCCATCAGTGAGTTCCTGGACTATGGCTACACCTTC
D gene: -; J gene: TRBJ2-6; V gene: TRBV5-1; clone size: -; CDR3 protein: CASSLEGLGANVLTF; CDR3 DNA: TGCGCCAGCAGCTTGGAAGGGCTTGGGGCCAACGTCCTGACTTTC
D gene: -; J gene: TRBJ2-1; V gene: TRBV3-1; clone size: few; CDR3 protein: CASSQVSSEQFF; CDR3 DNA: TGTGCCAGCAGCCAAGTATCCTCTGAGCAGTTCTTC
D gene: TRBD2; J gene: TRBJ2-1; V gene: TRBV27; clone size: few; CDR3 protein: CASSWTSGGASYNEQFF; CDR3 DNA: TGTGCCAGCAGTTGGACTAGCGGGGGGGCCAGTTACAATGAGCAGTTCTTC
D gene: TRBD1; J gene: TRBJ2-5; V gene: TRBV20-1; clone size: -; CDR3 protein: CSASDRGLQETQYF; CDR3 DNA: TGCAGTGCTTCGGACAGGGGGCTACAAGAGACCCAGTACTTC
D gene: -; J gene: TRBJ1-6; V gene: TRBV9; clone size: -; CDR3 protein: CASSVAGAAYNSPLHF; CDR3 DNA: TGTGCCAGCAGCGTAGCTGGGGCCGCCTATAATTCACCCCTCCACTTT
D gene: -; J gene: TRBJ2-1; V gene: TRBV20-1; clone size: -; CDR3 protein: CSARGRPDLGGEQFF; CDR3 DNA: TGCAGTGCTAGAGGTAGACCCGACCTCGGGGGTGAGCAGTTCTTC
D gene: -; J gene: TRBJ1-2; V gene: TRBV27; clone size: few; CDR3 protein: CASSLLGGAAYGYTF; CDR3 DNA: TGTGCCAGCAGTTTATTGGGTGGGGCAGCTTATGGCTACACCTTC
D gene: -; J gene: TRBJ2-1; V gene: TRBV5-4; clone size: -; CDR3 protein: CASSFLGRRNEQFF; CDR3 DNA: TGTGCCAGCAGCTTCCTAGGCAGGAGAAATGAGCAGTTCTTC
D gene: -; J gene: TRBJ2-1; V gene: TRBV5-1; clone size: -; CDR3 protein: CASSLNFDGEQFF; CDR3 DNA: TGCGCCAGCAGCTTGAATTTCGACGGTGAGCAGTTCTTC
D gene: -; J gene: TRBJ2-1; V gene: TRBV5-1; clone size: many; CDR3 protein: CASSFGGAAYNEQFF; CDR3 DNA: TGCGCCAGCAGCTTTGGTGGGGCAGCATACAATGAGCAGTTCTTC
D gene: TRBD1; J gene: TRBJ2-2; V gene: TRBV7-7; clone size: once; CDR3 protein: CASSPQGPVTGELFF; CDR3 DNA: TGTGCTAGCAGCCCACAGGGGCCGGTCACCGGGGAGCTGTTTTTT
D gene: TRBD1; J gene: TRBJ2-5; V gene: TRBV6-1; clone size: many; CDR3 protein: CASRAPGTGGIETQYF; CDR3 DNA: TGTGCCAGCAGAGCGCCCGGGACAGGGGGAATAGAGACCCAGTACTTC
D gene: -; J gene: TRBJ2-7; V gene: TRBV29-1; clone size: few; CDR3 protein: CSAYGYEQYF; CDR3 DNA: TGCAGCGCTTATGGGTACGAGCAGTACTTC
D gene: -; J gene: TRBJ2-5; V gene: TRBV7-3; clone size: many; CDR3 protein: CASSLDREETQYF; CDR3 DNA: TGTGCCAGCAGCTTAGACAGAGAAGAGACCCAGTACTTC